Listed here are 22 T cell receptor beta chains from one sample, sequenced in a study of blood T cell repertoires in COVID-19. Produced via immunoSEQ multiplex PCR; TCRdb's table is partial and in-frame only. The table records roughly 230,000 clones, about 80% of them present only once. Sequences were obtained from peripheral blood. These receptors came from a middle-aged man with active or convalescent COVID-19.

V usage is TRBV5-1 and J usage is TRBJ1-2; a possible D gene is TRBD1 (6 bases). V was clipped by 1 base and J by 2 bases, with 9 bases between them. The CDR3 runs to 14 residues. CDR1 SGHRS and CDR2 YFSETQ come from the germline V gene. The CDR3 reads CASSLSQGNYGYTF. The CDR3 coding sequence is TGCGCCAGCAGCTTGTCACAGGGAAACTATGGCTACACCTTC.

The rearrangement links TRBV4-3 to TRBJ2-3, with 9 bases matching TRBD2. The V and J ends lost 0 bases and 2 bases, in that order; junction bases with no gene match: 6. There are 17 residues in the CDR3. Per germline, CDR1 LGHNA and CDR2 YSLEER. In nucleotides, the CDR3 is TGCGCCAGCAGCCAAGATGGCAGCGGGGGGTCCACAGATACGCAGTATTTT. Its translation is CASSQDGSGGSTDTQYF.

V gene TRBV6-5 combines with J gene TRBJ1-2, with TRBD1 matching 9 bases. This CDR3 has 15 amino acids. Germline V gives CDR1 MNHEY, CDR2 SVGAGI. After removal of 6 bases from V and 0 bases from J, the junction contained 5 bases not matched to a gene. CDR3 residues: CASRRDRDSNYGYTF. Written as DNA, the CDR3 is TGTGCCAGCAGACGGGACAGGGATTCTAACTATGGCTACACCTTC.

This rearrangement joins TRBV30 to TRBJ2-3; TRBD2 agrees at 8 bases. Germline V lookup: CDR1 GTSNPN, CDR2 SVGIG (reference sequence). The CDR3 totals 14 residues. V was clipped by 4 bases and J by 6 bases; unmatched bases: 9. The CDR3 sequence is CAWTRGGASDTQYF. CDR3 sequence (DNA): TGTGCCTGGACCCGGGGGGGGGCCTCGGATACGCAGTATTTT.

The sample holds a few counts of this clone. The chain is built from TRBV27 and TRBJ2-5, with D possibly matching TRBD2 (6 bases). Trimming left V 7 bases short and J 13 bases short, with 22 bases between. The CDR3 covers 13 residues. Germline CDR1 MNHEY, CDR2 SMNVEV (reference sequence). CDR3 amino acids: CASNRLNGGLTYF. The CDR3 DNA is TGTGCCAGCAACCGATTGAACGGGGGACTGACGTACTTC.

This clone occurred once. The rearrangement uses TRBV11-2 and TRBJ2-6, with D possibly being TRBD2 (6 bases). Germline values: CDR1 SGHAT, CDR2 FQNNGV. The V end was cut by 5 bases, the J end by 3 bases, with 17 bases between. The CDR3 covers 17 residues. CDR3 residues: CASSPRRVSIGANVLTF. The CDR3 nucleotides read TGTGCCAGCAGCCCACGGAGGGTGTCGATTGGGGCCAACGTCCTGACTTTC.

V and J are TRBV12-3 or TRBV12-4 and TRBJ1-2, with D hard to call. The CDR3 contains 12 residues. The V and J ends lost 1 base and 14 bases respectively, with 14 bases between them. The CDR3: CASSLDSGPWTF. The CDR3 bases are TGTGCCAGCAGTTTAGACAGCGGCCCCTGGACCTTC.

This sequence joins TRBV7-3 and TRBJ2-3, with 13 bases that match TRBD2. The CDR3 has 16 residues. The V gene's germline CDR1 is SGHTA and CDR2 FQGTGA. J gave up 1 base and V 4 bases, and 2 bases lay outside the gene matches. The CDR3 protein is CASSSGLAGGTDTQYF. As DNA, the CDR3 is TGTGCCAGCAGCTCCGGACTAGCGGGGGGCACAGATACGCAGTATTTT.

The chain is built from TRBV3-1 (or the pseudogene TRBV3-2) and TRBJ2-3, with 10 bases aligning to TRBD1. V lost 7 bases and J lost 5; bases outside the gene matches: 6. Germline CDR1 and CDR2: LGHDT and YNNKEL (reference sequence). The CDR3 contains 14 residues. CDR3 protein: CASTGTGVGDTQYF. The CDR3 nucleotides read TGTGCCAGCACCGGGACAGGGGTAGGAGATACGCAGTATTTT.

The chain carries TRBV5-5 and TRBJ1-1; D not certain. V was trimmed by 4 bases and J by 8 bases, leaving 15 bases between them. Germline V lookup: CDR1 SGHKS, CDR2 YYEKEE (reference sequence). CDR3 length: 13 amino acids. The chain's CDR3 is CASSRDVVREAFF. The CDR3 nucleotides are TGTGCCAGCAGCCGCGACGTCGTGAGGGAAGCTTTCTTT.

This clone appeared once. The chain joins TRBV14 to TRBJ1-2; D possibly corresponds to TRBD1 (5 bases). V was pared by 4 bases and J by 5 bases, with 8 bases between. The CDR3 covers 12 residues. CDR1 and CDR2 (germline): SGHDN, FVKESK. CDR3 loop: CASSPGRYGYTF. The CDR3 DNA follows: TGTGCCAGCAGCCCAGGGCGGTATGGCTACACCTTC.

This chain joins TRBV7-9 and TRBJ2-1; possibly TRBD2 for D (6 bases). Trimming pared 6 bases from V and 0 bases from J, leaving 12 bases between. CDR1 is SEHNR, CDR2 FQNEAQ, per germline (reference sequence). This CDR3 region has 15 residues. In DNA, the CDR3 is TGTGCCAGCAGTCCTGCCGGGAGCTCCTACAATGAGCAGTTCTTC. It encodes CASSPAGSSYNEQFF.

The CDR3 spells CASSSTGAGGTEAFF. CDR3 bases: TGTGCCAGCAGCTCAACAGGGGCCGGGGGCACTGAAGCTTTCTTT. The chain is built from TRBV7-9 and TRBJ1-1; TRBD1 aligns across 7 bases. J was trimmed by 4 bases and V by 4 bases; bases with no gene match: 9. The CDR3 has 15 residues. Germline-derived CDR1 and CDR2 are SEHNR and FQNEAQ (reference sequence). The variable domain in full, with the rest retrieved from reference TRBV7-9 and TRBJ1-1, is DTGVSQNPRHKITKRGQNVTFRCDPISEHNRLYWYRQTLGQGPEFLTYFQNEAQLEKSRLLSDRFSAERPKGSFSTLEIQRTEQGDSAMYLCASSSTGAGGTEAFFGQGTRLTVV.

This clone is a singleton in its sample. This chain uses TRBV28 with TRBJ2-3, with 11 bases matching TRBD2. This CDR3 spans 17 amino acids. The ends lost 3 bases at V and 1 base at J; junction bases unmatched: 6. CDR1 and CDR2 from the germline V gene are MDHEN and SYDVKM. CDR3 in amino acids: CASSLATSGDRTDTQYF. The CDR3 nucleotides are TGTGCCAGCAGTTTGGCGACTAGCGGGGACCGCACAGATACGCAGTATTTT.

This sequence joins TRBV15 and TRBJ1-6; 7 bases match TRBD1. Trimming removed 3 bases from V and 7 bases from J; junction bases left unmatched: 6. Germline CDR1 is LNHNV and CDR2 is YYDKDF (reference sequence). This CDR3 has 15 amino acids. CDR3: CATSSHRGGNSPLHF. The CDR3 nucleotides are TGTGCCACCAGCAGCCACAGGGGTGGGAATTCACCCCTCCACTTT.

With respect to this clone: An end of the junction differs from the germline gene, which may be a read error. The chain carries TRBV7-3 and TRBJ2-3; 12 nucleotides align to TRBD2. The CDR3 has 15 amino acids. CDR1 is SGHTA and CDR2 is FQGTGA in the germline V gene. The CDR3 is CASSVTSGGTDTQYF. In nucleotides, the CDR3 is TGTGCCAGCAGCGTAACTAGCGGGGGGACAGATACGCAGTATTTT.

The chain has TRBV21-1 and TRBJ1-3. TRBV21-1 is shown as a pseudogene. This CDR3 comprises 16 residues. CDR3 loop: CAAPGGQGRSGNTIYF. The CDR3 DNA reads as TGTGCGGCCCCCGGGGGGCAGGGGAGGAGTGGAAACACCATATATTTT.

This chain links TRBV30 with TRBJ2-3; D possibly corresponds to TRBD1 (5 bases). CDR1 is GTSNPN and CDR2 is SVGIG in the germline V gene (reference sequence). V dropped 6 bases and J dropped 3 bases, with 10 bases sitting between them. The CDR3 runs to 12 residues. In DNA form, the CDR3 reads TGTGCCTGTTCCTCAGGGACAGATACGCAGTATTTT. This sequence encodes CACSSGTDTQYF.

The chain links TRBV9 to TRBJ2-3; TRBD2 aligns across 7 bases. The CDR3 contains 15 residues. The germline CDR1 and CDR2 sequences are SGDLS and YYNGEE. The V segment lost 4 bases and the J segment 2 bases; nucleotides outside the gene matches: 7. CDR3 loop: CASSKGLVNTDTQYF. Written as DNA, the CDR3 is TGTGCCAGCAGCAAAGGACTAGTCAACACAGATACGCAGTATTTT.

The rearrangement uses TRBV5-4 and TRBJ1-6; weak D call: TRBD1 (5 bases). Germline V gene lookup returns CDR1 SGHNT and CDR2 YYREEE (reference sequence). The V end was cut by 3 bases, the J end by 6 bases, with 13 bases between. The CDR3 extends over 15 amino acids. The CDR3 DNA follows: TGTGCCAGCAGCTCCAATCAGGGTGGTAATTCACCCCTCCACTTT. Translated: CASSSNQGGNSPLHF.

CDR3 DNA: TGCAGCGTTGATGAGGACAGGGGGATGAATGGCTACACCTTC. Translated: CSVDEDRGMNGYTF. The rearrangement uses TRBV29-1 and TRBJ1-2, with 10 bases identical to TRBD1. Unmatched junction bases numbered 7, after V lost 3 bases and J lost 6 bases. Germline lookup yields CDR1 SQVTM and CDR2 ANQGSEA. CDR3 size: 14 residues.

This chain uses TRBV7-8 with TRBJ2-3; 10 positions match TRBD2. The CDR3 sequence is 15 residues long. With 6 bases clipped from V and 5 bases from J, the junction kept 8 bases outside the gene matches. From germline, CDR1 is SGHVS and CDR2 FQNEAQ. CDR3 in DNA: TGTGCCAGCAGTCCCGAGCGGGGGGGCGGAGATACGCAGTATTTT. Translated, it gives CASSPERGGGDTQYF.